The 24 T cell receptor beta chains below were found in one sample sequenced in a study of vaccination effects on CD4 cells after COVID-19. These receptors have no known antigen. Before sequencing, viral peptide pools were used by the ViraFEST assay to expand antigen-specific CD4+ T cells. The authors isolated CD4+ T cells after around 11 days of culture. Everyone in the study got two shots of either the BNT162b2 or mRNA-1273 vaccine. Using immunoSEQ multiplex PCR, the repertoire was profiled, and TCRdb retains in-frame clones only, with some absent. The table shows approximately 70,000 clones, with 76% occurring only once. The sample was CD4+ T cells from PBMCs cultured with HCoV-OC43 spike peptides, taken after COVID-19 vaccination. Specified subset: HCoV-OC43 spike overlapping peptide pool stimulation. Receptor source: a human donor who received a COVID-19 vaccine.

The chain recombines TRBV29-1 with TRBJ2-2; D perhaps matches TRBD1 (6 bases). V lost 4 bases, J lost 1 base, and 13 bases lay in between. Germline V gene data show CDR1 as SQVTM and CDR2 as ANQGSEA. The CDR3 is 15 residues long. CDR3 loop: CSVGRPGQNTGELFF. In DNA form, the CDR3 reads TGCAGCGTTGGACGTCCGGGACAGAACACCGGGGAGCTGTTTTTT.

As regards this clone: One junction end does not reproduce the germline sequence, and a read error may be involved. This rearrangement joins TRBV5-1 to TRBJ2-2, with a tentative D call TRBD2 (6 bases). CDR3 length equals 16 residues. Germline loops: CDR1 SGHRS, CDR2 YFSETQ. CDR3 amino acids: CASSGGGGRNAGELFF. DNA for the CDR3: TGCGCCAGCAGCGGGGGAGGAGGAAGGAACGCCGGGGAGCTGTTTTTT. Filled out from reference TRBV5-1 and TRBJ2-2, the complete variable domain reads KAGVTQTPRYLIKTRGQQVTLSCSPISGHRSVSWYQQTPGQGLQFLFEYFSETQRNKGNFPGRFSGRQFSNSRSEMNVSTLELGDSALYLCASSGGGGRNAGELFFGEGSRLTVL.

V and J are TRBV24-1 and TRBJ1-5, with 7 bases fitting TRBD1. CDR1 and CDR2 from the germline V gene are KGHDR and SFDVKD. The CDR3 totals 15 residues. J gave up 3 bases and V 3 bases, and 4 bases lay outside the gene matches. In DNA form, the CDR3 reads TGTGCCACCAGTGATCCCGGGACAGACAATCAGCCCCAGCATTTT. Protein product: CATSDPGTDNQPQHF.

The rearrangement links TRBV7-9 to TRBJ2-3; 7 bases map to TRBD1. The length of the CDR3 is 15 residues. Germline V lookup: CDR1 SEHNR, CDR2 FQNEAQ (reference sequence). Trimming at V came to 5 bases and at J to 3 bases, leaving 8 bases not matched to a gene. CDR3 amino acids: CASSPWTGTTDTQYF. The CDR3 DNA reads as TGTGCCAGCAGCCCATGGACAGGAACGACAGATACGCAGTATTTT.

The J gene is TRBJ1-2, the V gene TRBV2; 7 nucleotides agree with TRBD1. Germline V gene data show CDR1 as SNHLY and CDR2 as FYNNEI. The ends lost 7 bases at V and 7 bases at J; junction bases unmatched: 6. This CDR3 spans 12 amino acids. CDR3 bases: TGTGCCAGCAATATTCAGGGGGGTGGCTACACCTTC. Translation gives CASNIQGGGYTF. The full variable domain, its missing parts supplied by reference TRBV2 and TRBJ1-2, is EPEVTQTPSHQVTQMGQEVILRCVPISNHLYFYWYRQILGQKVEFLVSFYNNEISEKSEIFDDQFSVERPDGSNFTLKIRSTKLEDSAMYFCASNIQGGGYTFGSGTRLTVV.

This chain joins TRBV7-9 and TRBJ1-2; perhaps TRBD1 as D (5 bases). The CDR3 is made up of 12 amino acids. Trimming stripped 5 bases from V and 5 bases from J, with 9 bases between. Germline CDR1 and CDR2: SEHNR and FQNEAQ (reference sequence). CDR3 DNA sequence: TGTGCCAGCAGCCCAGGGAGGTATGGCTACACCTTC. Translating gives CASSPGRYGYTF.

The CDR3, as DNA: TGTGCCACTAATCGCCACGGGGGAGGCGGGGAGCTGTTTTTT. Translated, it gives CATNRHGGGGELFF. The chain links TRBV24-1 to TRBJ2-2; D is perhaps TRBD2 (6 bases). Germline V CDR1 and CDR2: KGHDR, SFDVKD. Deletions cut 10 bases from V and 7 bases from J, with 18 bases between. The CDR3 covers 14 residues.

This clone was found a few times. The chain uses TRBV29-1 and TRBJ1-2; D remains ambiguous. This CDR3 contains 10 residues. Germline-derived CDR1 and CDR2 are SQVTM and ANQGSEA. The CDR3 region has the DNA TGCATCCCCGACGACTATGGCTACACCTTC. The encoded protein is CIPDDYGYTF.

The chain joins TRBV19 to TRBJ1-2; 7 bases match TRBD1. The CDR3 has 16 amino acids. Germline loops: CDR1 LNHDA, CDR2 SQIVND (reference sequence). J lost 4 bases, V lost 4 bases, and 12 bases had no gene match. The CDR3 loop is CASSTAAGQAPYGYTF. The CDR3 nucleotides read TGTGCCAGTAGTACAGCCGCCGGACAGGCCCCCTATGGCTACACCTTC.

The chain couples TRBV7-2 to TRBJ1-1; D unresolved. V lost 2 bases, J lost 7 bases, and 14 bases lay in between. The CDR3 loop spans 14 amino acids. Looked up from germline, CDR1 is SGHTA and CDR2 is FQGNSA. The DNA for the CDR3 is TGTGCCAGCAGCTTATTAGAGGCTCGGCTTGAAGCTTTCTTT. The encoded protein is CASSLLEARLEAFF.

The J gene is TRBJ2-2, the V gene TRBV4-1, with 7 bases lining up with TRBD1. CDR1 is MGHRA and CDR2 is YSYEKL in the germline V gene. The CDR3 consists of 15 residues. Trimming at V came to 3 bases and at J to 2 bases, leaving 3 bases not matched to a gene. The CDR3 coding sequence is TGCGCCAGCAGCCATTACAGGGGAAACACCGGGGAGCTGTTTTTT. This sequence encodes CASSHYRGNTGELFF.

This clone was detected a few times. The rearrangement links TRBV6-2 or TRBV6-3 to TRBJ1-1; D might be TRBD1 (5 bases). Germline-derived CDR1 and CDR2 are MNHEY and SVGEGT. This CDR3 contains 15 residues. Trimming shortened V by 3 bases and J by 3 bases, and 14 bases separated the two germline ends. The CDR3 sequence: CASSYGDGAYTEAFF. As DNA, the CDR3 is TGTGCCAGCAGTTATGGGGACGGGGCCTACACTGAAGCTTTCTTT.

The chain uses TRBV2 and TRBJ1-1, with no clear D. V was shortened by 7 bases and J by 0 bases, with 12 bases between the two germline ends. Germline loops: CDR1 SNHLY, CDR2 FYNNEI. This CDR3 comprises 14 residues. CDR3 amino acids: CASKENRMNTEAFF. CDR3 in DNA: TGTGCCAGCAAAGAGAATCGGATGAACACTGAAGCTTTCTTT.

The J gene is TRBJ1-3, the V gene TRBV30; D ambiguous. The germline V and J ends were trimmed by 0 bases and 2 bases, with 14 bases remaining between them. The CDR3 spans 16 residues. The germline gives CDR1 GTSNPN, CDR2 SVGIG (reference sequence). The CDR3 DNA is TGTGCCTGGAGTGTTGTCCGTCCTACGGCTGGAAACACCATATATTTT. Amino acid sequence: CAWSVVRPTAGNTIYF.

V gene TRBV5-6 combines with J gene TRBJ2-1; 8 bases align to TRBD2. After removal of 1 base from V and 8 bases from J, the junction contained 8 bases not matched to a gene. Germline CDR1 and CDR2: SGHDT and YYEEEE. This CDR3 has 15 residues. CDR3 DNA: TGTGCCAGCAGCTTGTATGGTAGCGGGGTCGATGAGCAGTTCTTC. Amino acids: CASSLYGSGVDEQFF.

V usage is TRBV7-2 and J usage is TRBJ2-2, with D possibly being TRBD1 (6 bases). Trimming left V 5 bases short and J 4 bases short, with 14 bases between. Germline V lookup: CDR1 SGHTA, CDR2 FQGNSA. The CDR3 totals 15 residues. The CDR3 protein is CASSPDRYSTGELFF. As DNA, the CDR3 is TGTGCCAGCAGCCCCGACAGGTACTCCACCGGGGAGCTGTTTTTT. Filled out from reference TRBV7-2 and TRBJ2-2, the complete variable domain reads GAGVSQSPSNKVTEKGKDVELRCDPISGHTALYWYRQSLGQGLEFLIYFQGNSAPDKSGLPSDRFSAERTGGSVSTLTIQRTQQEDSAVYLCASSPDRYSTGELFFGEGSRLTVL.

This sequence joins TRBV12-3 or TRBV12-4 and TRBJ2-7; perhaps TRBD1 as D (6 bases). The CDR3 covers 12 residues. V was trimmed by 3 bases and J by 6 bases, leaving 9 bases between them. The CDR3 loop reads CASSLGQSEQYV. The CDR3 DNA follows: TGTGCCAGCAGTTTGGGACAATCCGAGCAGTACGTC.

CDR3 amino acids: CASSLASQFREQFF. CDR3 sequence (DNA): TGCGCCAGCAGCTTGGCGTCTCAATTCCGTGAGCAGTTCTTC. The chain couples TRBV5-1 to TRBJ2-1, with D hard to call. Deletions cut 0 bases from V and 9 bases from J, with 13 bases between. CDR1 SGHRS and CDR2 YFSETQ come from the germline V gene. This CDR3 is 14 amino acids long.

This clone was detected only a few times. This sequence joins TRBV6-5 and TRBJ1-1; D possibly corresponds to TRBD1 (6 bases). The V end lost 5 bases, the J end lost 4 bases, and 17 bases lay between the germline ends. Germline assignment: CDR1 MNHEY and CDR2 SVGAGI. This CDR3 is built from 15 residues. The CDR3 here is CASSRLTRGGTEAFF. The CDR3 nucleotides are TGTGCCAGCAGTCGCCTTACCAGGGGAGGCACTGAAGCTTTCTTT.

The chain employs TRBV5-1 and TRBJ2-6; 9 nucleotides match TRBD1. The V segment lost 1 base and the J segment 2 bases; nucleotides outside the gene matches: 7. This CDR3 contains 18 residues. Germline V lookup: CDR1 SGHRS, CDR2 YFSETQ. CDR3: CASSLLDRGSPGANVLTF. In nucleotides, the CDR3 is TGCGCCAGCAGCTTGCTTGACAGGGGGTCCCCTGGGGCCAACGTCCTGACTTTC. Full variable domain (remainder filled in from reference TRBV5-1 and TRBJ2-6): KAGVTQTPRYLIKTRGQQVTLSCSPISGHRSVSWYQQTPGQGLQFLFEYFSETQRNKGNFPGRFSGRQFSNSRSEMNVSTLELGDSALYLCASSLLDRGSPGANVLTFGAGSRLTVL.

The CDR3 DNA reads as TGTGCCAGCCGCTGGGACGGCCAAGAGACCCAGTACTTC. Translated: CASRWDGQETQYF. V is TRBV2 and J is TRBJ2-5; D may match TRBD1 or TRBD2 (5 bases each). V lost 8 bases and J lost 1, with 11 bases in between. The CDR3 spans 13 residues. CDR1 is SNHLY and CDR2 is FYNNEI in the germline V gene.

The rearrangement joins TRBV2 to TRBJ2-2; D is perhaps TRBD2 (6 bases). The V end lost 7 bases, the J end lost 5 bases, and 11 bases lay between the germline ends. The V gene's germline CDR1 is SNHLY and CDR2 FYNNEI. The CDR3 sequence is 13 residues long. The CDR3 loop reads CASIGGGTGELFF. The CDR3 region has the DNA TGTGCCAGCATTGGTGGGGGGACCGGGGAGCTGTTTTTT. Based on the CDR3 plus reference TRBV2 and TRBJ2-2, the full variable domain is EPEVTQTPSHQVTQMGQEVILRCVPISNHLYFYWYRQILGQKVEFLVSFYNNEISEKSEIFDDQFSVERPDGSNFTLKIRSTKLEDSAMYFCASIGGGTGELFFGEGSRLTVL.

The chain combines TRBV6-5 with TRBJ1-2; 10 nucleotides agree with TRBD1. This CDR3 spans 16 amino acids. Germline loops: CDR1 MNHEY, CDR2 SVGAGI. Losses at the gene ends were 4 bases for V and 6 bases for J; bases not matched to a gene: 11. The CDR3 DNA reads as TGTGCCAGCAGTTCCCTCATAGGACAGGGGGTTGATGGCTACACCTTC. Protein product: CASSSLIGQGVDGYTF.

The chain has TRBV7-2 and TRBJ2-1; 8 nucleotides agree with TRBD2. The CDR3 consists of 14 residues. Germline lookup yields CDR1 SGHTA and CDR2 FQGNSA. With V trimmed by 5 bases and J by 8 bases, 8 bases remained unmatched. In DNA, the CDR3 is TGTGCCAGCAGCCAAAGCGGGGGCGTTTATGAGCAGTTCTTC. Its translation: CASSQSGGVYEQFF.